These 32 T cell receptor beta chains share one sample of origin, sequenced in a study of blood T cell repertoires in COVID-19. The table came from immunoSEQ multiplex PCR; TCRdb's copy has only in-frame clones and leaves some out. The sample records roughly 80,000 clones, around nine tenths being singletons. Sequencing was carried out using peripheral blood. All receptors come from a man aged 60 to 75 with acute or convalescent COVID-19.

The V and J genes are TRBV2 and TRBJ2-2, with 7 bases matching TRBD2. The J segment lost 6 bases and the V segment lost 4 bases, leaving 8 bases of the junction unmatched. The germline CDR1 and CDR2 sequences are SNHLY and FYNNEI. The CDR3 has 15 amino acids. The CDR3 loop is CASSGGTSAPGELFF. The CDR3 bases are TGTGCCAGCAGTGGGGGCACTAGCGCCCCCGGGGAGCTGTTTTTT.

J is TRBJ1-1 and V is TRBV3-1 (or the pseudogene TRBV3-2); D is ambiguous. Germline CDR1 is LGHDT and CDR2 is YNNKEL (reference sequence). This CDR3 is built from 13 residues. Trimming stripped 0 bases from V and 7 bases from J, with 9 bases between. The DNA of the CDR3 is TGTGCCAGCAGCCAAGATCAGGCAGGTGAAGCTTTCTTT. Translation: CASSQDQAGEAFF.

V is TRBV30 and J is TRBJ2-3, with no clear D. This CDR3 spans 12 amino acids. V shed 0 bases and J shed 6 bases, with 7 bases lying between them. Per germline, CDR1 GTSNPN and CDR2 SVGIG (reference sequence). CDR3 sequence reads: CAWSVGLDTQYF. The CDR3 nucleotides read TGTGCCTGGAGTGTCGGGTTGGATACGCAGTATTTT. Looking up the rest from reference TRBV30 and TRBJ2-3 gives the full variable domain: SQTIHQWPATLVQPVGSPLSLECTVEGTSNPNLYWYRQAAGRGLQLLFYSVGIGQISSEVPQNLSASRPQDRQFILSSKKLLLSDSGFYLCAWSVGLDTQYFGPGTRLTVL.

The chain links TRBV28 to TRBJ1-1; 9 bases match TRBD1. CDR3 length: 16 residues. The V gene end was trimmed by 3 bases and the J gene end by 6 bases; junction bases not matched to a gene: 11. The V gene's germline CDR1 is MDHEN and CDR2 SYDVKM. CDR3 nucleotide sequence: TGTGCCAGCAGTTTCCCTCAGGCCGGGACAGGGTCTGAAGCTTTCTTT. This sequence encodes CASSFPQAGTGSEAFF.

This clone was seen a single time. The chain carries TRBV19 and TRBJ2-5; 8 bases match TRBD1. The germline CDR1 and CDR2 sequences are LNHDA and SQIVND (reference sequence). The CDR3 extends over 14 amino acids. Unmatched junction bases numbered 5, after V lost 5 bases and J lost 3 bases. The CDR3 DNA is TGTGCCAGTAGTCCCCGGACAGGGAAAGAGACCCAGTACTTC. Translating gives CASSPRTGKETQYF.

The CDR3 here is CASSQGGRVQETQYF. The CDR3, as DNA: TGTGCCAGCAGCCAAGGCGGGAGGGTCCAAGAGACCCAGTACTTC. This chain links TRBV3-1 (or the pseudogene TRBV3-2) with TRBJ2-5; 9 bases are shared with TRBD2. CDR3 length: 15 amino acids. V shed 1 base and J 1 base; nucleotides not matched to a gene: 1. Germline V gives CDR1 LGHDT, CDR2 YNNKEL (reference sequence).

The chain has TRBV19 and TRBJ2-5; D unresolved. The CDR3 contains 11 residues. Trimming stripped 1 base from V and 8 bases from J, with 5 bases between. CDR1 LNHDA and CDR2 SQIVND come from the germline V gene (reference sequence). The CDR3 DNA reads TGTGCCAGTAGTATAGGACAAACCCAGTACTTC. Protein product: CASSIGQTQYF.

V is TRBV4-2 and J is TRBJ1-4, with D possibly matching TRBD1 (5 bases). V lost 4 bases and J lost 9, with 15 bases in between. The germline CDR1 and CDR2 sequences are LGHNA and YNFKEQ. CDR3 length: 14 amino acids. CDR3 amino acids: CASSLLPQGKKLFF. The CDR3 nucleotides are TGTGCCAGCAGCCTCCTCCCCCAGGGTAAAAAACTGTTTTTT.

The chain joins TRBV5-5 to TRBJ2-5; tentative D call: TRBD2 (5 bases). Germline V gene lookup returns CDR1 SGHKS and CDR2 YYEKEE (reference sequence). Trimming pared 4 bases from V and 4 bases from J, leaving 11 bases between. The CDR3 totals 13 residues. Written as DNA, the CDR3 is TGTGCCAGCAGCCATTACGAGGGAGAGACCCAGTACTTC. It is translated as CASSHYEGETQYF. The full variable domain, its missing parts supplied by reference TRBV5-5 and TRBJ2-5, is DAGVTQSPTHLIKTRGQQVTLRCSPISGHKSVSWYQQVLGQGPQFIFQYYEKEERGRGNFPDRFSARQFPNYSSELNVNALLLGDSALYLCASSHYEGETQYFGPGTRLLVL.

This rearrangement joins TRBV11-2 to TRBJ2-4; possibly TRBD1 for D (6 bases). The CDR3 runs 13 residues. Germline-derived CDR1 and CDR2 are SGHAT and FQNNGV. The V and J ends lost 6 bases and 4 bases respectively, with 10 bases between them. The CDR3 nucleotides are TGTGCCAGCAGTCCAGGGGTAAAAAACATTCAGTACTTC. It yields the protein CASSPGVKNIQYF.

The count of this clone is one. The chain uses TRBV7-2 and TRBJ2-3; 11 positions match TRBD2. V shed 7 bases, J shed 0 bases, and the junction held 9 bases outside the gene matches. Germline values: CDR1 SGHTA, CDR2 FQGNSA. This CDR3 has 17 residues. CDR3 bases: TGTGCCAGCATCCTTCCGGGACTAGCGGATAGCACAGATACGCAGTATTTT. It is translated as CASILPGLADSTDTQYF.

Only a few counts were recorded for this clone. The rearrangement links TRBV5-4 to TRBJ1-5; 8 nucleotides agree with TRBD1. The CDR3 totals 18 residues. Germline V gene data show CDR1 as SGHNT and CDR2 as YYREEE (reference sequence). The junction had 17 bases not matched to a gene; V was cut back by 0 bases and J by 9 bases. CDR3 sequence: CASSLAWGGDRWPPPQHF. CDR3 in DNA: TGTGCCAGCAGCTTGGCGTGGGGGGGGGACAGGTGGCCGCCGCCCCAGCATTTT.

In this sample, this clone turned up once. The rearrangement joins TRBV19 to TRBJ1-1; 7 bases line up with TRBD1. The CDR3 runs to 15 residues. After removal of 6 bases from V and 1 base from J, the junction contained 8 bases not matched to a gene. Germline V CDR1 and CDR2: LNHDA, SQIVND (reference sequence). CDR3 coding DNA: TGTGCCAGTAGCCCCTCCGCAGGGGGGAACACTGAAGCTTTCTTT. Protein sequence: CASSPSAGGNTEAFF.

This CDR3 reads CASGHPDRTLETQYF. The CDR3 DNA is TGTGCCAGCGGACACCCGGACAGGACGTTAGAGACCCAGTACTTC. The chain carries TRBV11-2 and TRBJ2-5, with 7 positions matching TRBD1. Germline V lookup: CDR1 SGHAT, CDR2 FQNNGV. The CDR3 loop spans 15 amino acids. The trim removed 8 bases at V and 4 bases at J, leaving 13 bases unmatched. The full variable domain, with the rest looked up from reference TRBV11-2 and TRBJ2-5, is EAGVAQSPRYKIIEKRQSVAFWCNPISGHATLYWYQQILGQGPKLLIQFQNNGVVDDSQLPKDRFSAERLKGVDSTLKIQPAKLEDSAVYLCASGHPDRTLETQYFGPGTRLLVL.

V gene TRBV19 combines with J gene TRBJ2-7; tentative D call: TRBD1 (5 bases). V was pared by 4 bases and J by 3 bases, with 19 bases between. The CDR3 contains 16 residues. Germline V gene sequence: CDR1 LNHDA, CDR2 SQIVND (reference sequence). The CDR3 here is CASSRGTEKGIYEQYF. The CDR3 region has the DNA TGTGCCAGTAGTAGAGGTACGGAGAAGGGGATCTACGAGCAGTACTTC.

The chain combines TRBV14 with TRBJ2-5; weak D call: TRBD2 (5 bases). The CDR3 length is 14 residues. Germline CDR1 reads SGHDN; CDR2 reads FVKESK. V lost 0 bases, J lost 6 bases, and 11 bases lay in between. The CDR3 nucleotides are TGTGCCAGCAGCCAAGATCGAGCGGCGAAGACCCAGTACTTC. This gives the protein CASSQDRAAKTQYF.

The chain uses TRBV27 and TRBJ1-1; D may be TRBD1 (6 bases). Germline V gene lookup returns CDR1 MNHEY and CDR2 SMNVEV (reference sequence). Trimming left V 5 bases short and J 2 bases short, with 12 bases between. The CDR3 spans 14 residues. The CDR3 nucleotides are TGTGCCAGCAGTCGGGACACGCTAAACACTGAAGCTTTCTTT. Amino acids: CASSRDTLNTEAFF.

For the CDR3, the DNA is TGTGCCAGCAGCGCGGGACAGGGGATAGACGCTGAAAAACTGTTTTTT. It yields the protein CASSAGQGIDAEKLFF. The chain employs TRBV5-4 and TRBJ1-4, with 10 bases fitting TRBD1. Trimming at V came to 4 bases and at J to 7 bases, leaving 10 bases not matched to a gene. CDR3 length equals 16 residues. Germline V gene sequence: CDR1 SGHNT, CDR2 YYREEE (reference sequence).

The V gene is TRBV6-2 or TRBV6-3, the J gene TRBJ1-2; D perhaps matches TRBD1 (6 bases). The CDR3 covers 12 residues. Trimming pared 6 bases from V and 3 bases from J, leaving 8 bases between. Germline-derived CDR1 and CDR2 are MNHEY and SVGEGT. The CDR3 sequence: CASSNRDYGYTF. In DNA, the CDR3 is TGTGCCAGCAGCAACAGGGACTATGGCTACACCTTC.

The chain employs TRBV7-6 and TRBJ2-1, with D perhaps matching TRBD1 (5 bases). The length of the CDR3 is 15 residues. V gave up 4 bases and J gave up 5 bases, with 15 bases separating them. The germline V gene encodes CDR1 SGHVS and CDR2 FNYEAQ. The CDR3 sequence is CASSWEGDGHNEQFF. The CDR3 nucleotides read TGTGCCAGCAGCTGGGAAGGGGATGGACACAATGAGCAGTTCTTC.

The chain has TRBV12-5 and TRBJ2-3; D not resolved. Looked up from germline, CDR1 is LGHNT and CDR2 is FRNRAP. Trimming cost V 7 bases and J 6 bases, with 8 bases left between them. The CDR3 has 11 amino acids. This CDR3 reads CASALRDTQYF. The CDR3 DNA follows: TGTGCTAGTGCCCTGAGGGATACGCAGTATTTT.

J is TRBJ2-1 and V is TRBV18; D call uncertain. The CDR3 extends over 14 amino acids. V was pared by 6 bases and J by 7 bases, with 16 bases between. Per germline, CDR1 KGHSH and CDR2 LQKENI. The CDR3 DNA is TGTGCCAGCTCTGCCTATACGCCGGAGAATGAGCAGTTCTTC. This translates into CASSAYTPENEQFF.

The chain uses TRBV11-2 and TRBJ2-5; maybe TRBD1 (6 bases). The V gene's germline CDR1 is SGHAT and CDR2 FQNNGV. The CDR3 loop spans 15 amino acids. V dropped 1 base and J dropped 5 bases, with 14 bases sitting between them. The CDR3 sequence is CASSLGRGAPETQYF. The CDR3 DNA follows: TGTGCCAGCAGCTTAGGCAGGGGAGCTCCTGAGACCCAGTACTTC.

The rearrangement uses TRBV10-3 and TRBJ1-5; no firm D call. Trimming left V 5 bases short and J 1 base short, with 6 bases between. CDR3 length equals 13 residues. Germline values: CDR1 ENHRY, CDR2 SYGVKD. CDR3 nucleotides: TGTGCCATCAGTCAGGCGAGCAATCAGCCCCAGCATTTT. Protein product: CAISQASNQPQHF.

The rearrangement links TRBV5-4 to TRBJ2-6, with 9 bases aligning to TRBD1. V shed 4 bases, J shed 0 bases, and the junction held 8 bases outside the gene matches. CDR1 is SGHNT and CDR2 is YYREEE in the germline V gene (reference sequence). The CDR3 totals 18 residues. As DNA, the CDR3 is TGTGCCAGCAGCATGGGACAGGGTACTTACTCTGGGGCCAACGTCCTGACTTTC. The encoded protein is CASSMGQGTYSGANVLTF. The full variable domain, with the rest looked up from reference TRBV5-4 and TRBJ2-6, is ETGVTQSPTHLIKTRGQQVTLRCSSQSGHNTVSWYQQALGQGPQFIFQYYREEENGRGNFPPRFSGLQFPNYSSELNVNALELDDSALYLCASSMGQGTYSGANVLTFGAGSRLTVL.

The CDR3 region has the DNA TGTGCCAGCAGCTTAGGGCCATGGGAGACCCAGTACTTC. It translates to CASSLGPWETQYF. The chain recombines TRBV7-6 with TRBJ2-5; no clear D. The CDR3 spans 13 residues. Trimming pared 1 base from V and 5 bases from J, leaving 8 bases between. CDR1 and CDR2 (germline): SGHVS, FNYEAQ.

The gene calls are TRBV19 and TRBJ2-2; TRBD2 is a possible D gene (6 bases). CDR1 LNHDA and CDR2 SQIVND come from the germline V gene (reference sequence). The ends were cut back, 3 bases at V and 1 base at J, with 12 bases in the middle. The CDR3 covers 16 residues. In DNA form, the CDR3 reads TGTGCCAGTAGTATCGGGAGCGGCATGAACACCGGGGAGCTGTTTTTT. Encoded protein: CASSIGSGMNTGELFF.

The chain recombines TRBV7-9 with TRBJ2-7; D is perhaps TRBD2 (6 bases). Germline V gives CDR1 SEHNR, CDR2 FQNEAQ (reference sequence). There are 14 residues in the CDR3. Trimming left V 1 base short and J 7 bases short, with 14 bases between. The CDR3 sequence: CASSLVSNGGEQYF. CDR3 coding DNA: TGTGCCAGCAGCTTAGTTTCAAACGGGGGTGAGCAGTACTTC.

The genes are TRBV7-2 and TRBJ2-7; D gene unclear. The V gene lost 3 bases and the J gene lost 4 bases, with 16 bases spanning the gap. CDR3 length: 15 amino acids. The germline V gene has CDR1 SGHTA and CDR2 FQGNSA. The CDR3 nucleotides read TGTGCCAGCAGCTTTAGCTCAACAACGAGGTACGAGCAGTACTTC. The encoded protein is CASSFSSTTRYEQYF.

This chain links TRBV11-3 with TRBJ2-2; 9 bases are shared with TRBD2. The CDR3 runs to 16 residues. Germline-derived CDR1 and CDR2 are SGHNT and YENEEA. J was trimmed by 2 bases and V by 5 bases; bases with no gene match: 6. CDR3 amino acids: CASSRISGSNTGELFF. Written as DNA, the CDR3 is TGTGCCAGCAGCCGAATTAGCGGGAGTAACACCGGGGAGCTGTTTTTT.

The rearrangement links TRBV4-2 to TRBJ1-5; maybe TRBD1 (6 bases). CDR3 length equals 17 residues. Germline V gene data show CDR1 as LGHNA and CDR2 as YNFKEQ. The V and J ends lost 0 bases and 2 bases respectively, with 14 bases between them. CDR3 DNA sequence: TGTGCCAGCAGCCAAGATATCGGCGCAGGGGGCAATCAGCCCCAGCATTTT. Translation: CASSQDIGAGGNQPQHF.

J is TRBJ2-1 and V is TRBV16, with D perhaps TRBD1 (5 bases). V was pared by 5 bases and J by 5 bases, with 13 bases between. The germline CDR1 and CDR2 sequences are KGHSY and FQNENV. The CDR3 has 14 residues. The CDR3 region has the DNA TGTGCCAGCAGCGGTTTGGACACCGACAATGAGCAGTTCTTC. This sequence encodes CASSGLDTDNEQFF.